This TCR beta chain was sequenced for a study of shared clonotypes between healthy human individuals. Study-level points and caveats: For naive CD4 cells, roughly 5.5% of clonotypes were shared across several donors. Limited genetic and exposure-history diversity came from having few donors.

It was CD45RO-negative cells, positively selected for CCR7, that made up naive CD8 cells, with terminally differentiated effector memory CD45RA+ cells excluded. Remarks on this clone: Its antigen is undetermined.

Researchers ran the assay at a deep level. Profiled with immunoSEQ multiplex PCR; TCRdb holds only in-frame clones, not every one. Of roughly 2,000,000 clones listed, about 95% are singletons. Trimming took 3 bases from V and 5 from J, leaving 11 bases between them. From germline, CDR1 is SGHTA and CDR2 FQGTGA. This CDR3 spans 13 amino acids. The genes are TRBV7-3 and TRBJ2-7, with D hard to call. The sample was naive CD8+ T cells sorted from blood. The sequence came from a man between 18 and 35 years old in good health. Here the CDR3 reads CASSLGGRNEQYF. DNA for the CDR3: TGTGCCAGCAGCTTGGGTGGTCGAAACGAGCAGTACTTC.